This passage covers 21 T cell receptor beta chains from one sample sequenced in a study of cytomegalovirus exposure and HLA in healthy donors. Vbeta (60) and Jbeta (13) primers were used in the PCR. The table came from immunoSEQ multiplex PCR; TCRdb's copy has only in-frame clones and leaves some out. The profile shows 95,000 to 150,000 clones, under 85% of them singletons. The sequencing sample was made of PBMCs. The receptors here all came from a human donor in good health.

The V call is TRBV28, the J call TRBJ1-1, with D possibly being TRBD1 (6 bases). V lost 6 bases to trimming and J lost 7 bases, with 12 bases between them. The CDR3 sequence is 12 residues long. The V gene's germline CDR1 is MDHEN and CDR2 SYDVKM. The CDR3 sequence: CASRTGFVEAFF. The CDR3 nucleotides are TGTGCCAGCAGAACAGGGTTTGTTGAAGCTTTCTTT. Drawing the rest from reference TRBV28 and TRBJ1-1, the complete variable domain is DVKVTQSSRYLVKRTGEKVFLECVQDMDHENMFWYRQDPGLGLRLIYFSYDVKMKEKGDIPEGYSVSREKKERFSLILESASTNQTSMYLCASRTGFVEAFFGQGTRLTVV.

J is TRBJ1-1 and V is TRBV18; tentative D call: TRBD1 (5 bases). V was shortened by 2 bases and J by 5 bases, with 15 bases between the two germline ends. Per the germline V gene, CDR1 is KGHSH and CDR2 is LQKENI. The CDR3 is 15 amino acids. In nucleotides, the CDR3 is TGTGCCAGCTCACCAGGCGTAGGGGTGGGGACTGAAGCTTTCTTT. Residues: CASSPGVGVGTEAFF.

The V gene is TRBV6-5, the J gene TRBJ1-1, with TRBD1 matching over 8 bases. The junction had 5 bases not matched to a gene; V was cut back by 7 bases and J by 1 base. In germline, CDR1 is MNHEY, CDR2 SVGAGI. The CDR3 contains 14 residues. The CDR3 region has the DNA TGTGCCAGCATCCCACAGGGGGGGAACACTGAAGCTTTCTTT. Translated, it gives CASIPQGGNTEAFF.

Here the CDR3 DNA reads TGTGCCAGCAATCGGGCAGGGCTGGACGAGCAGTACTTC. It specifies CASNRAGLDEQYF. The chain is built from TRBV2 and TRBJ2-7; a possible D gene is TRBD1 (5 bases). The CDR3 runs to 13 residues. Trimming left V 7 bases short and J 5 bases short, with 15 bases between. The germline gives CDR1 SNHLY, CDR2 FYNNEI.

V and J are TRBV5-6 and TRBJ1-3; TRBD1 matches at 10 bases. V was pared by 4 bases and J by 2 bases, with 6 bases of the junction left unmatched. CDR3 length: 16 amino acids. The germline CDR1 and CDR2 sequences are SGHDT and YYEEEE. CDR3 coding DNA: TGTGCCAGCAGCCTAAGACAGGGGGCTACTGGAAACACCATATATTTT. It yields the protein CASSLRQGATGNTIYF.

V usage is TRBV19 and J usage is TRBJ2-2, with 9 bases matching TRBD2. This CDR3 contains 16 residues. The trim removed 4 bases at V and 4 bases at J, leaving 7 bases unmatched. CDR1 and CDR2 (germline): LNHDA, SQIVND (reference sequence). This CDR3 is CASSNEREVPTGELFF. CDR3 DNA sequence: TGTGCCAGTAGTAATGAGCGGGAGGTTCCCACCGGGGAGCTGTTTTTT.

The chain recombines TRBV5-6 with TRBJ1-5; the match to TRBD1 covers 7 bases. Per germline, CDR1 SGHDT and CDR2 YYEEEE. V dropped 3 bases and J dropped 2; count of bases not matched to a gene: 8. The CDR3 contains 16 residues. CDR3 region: CASSSPDRDGNQPQHF. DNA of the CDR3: TGTGCCAGCAGCTCTCCAGACAGGGACGGCAATCAGCCCCAGCATTTT.

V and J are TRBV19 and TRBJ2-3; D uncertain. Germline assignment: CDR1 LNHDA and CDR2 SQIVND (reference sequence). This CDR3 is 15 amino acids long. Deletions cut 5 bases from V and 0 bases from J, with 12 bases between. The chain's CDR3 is CASSPRPESTDTQYF. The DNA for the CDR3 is TGTGCCAGTAGTCCCCGCCCCGAGAGCACAGATACGCAGTATTTT.

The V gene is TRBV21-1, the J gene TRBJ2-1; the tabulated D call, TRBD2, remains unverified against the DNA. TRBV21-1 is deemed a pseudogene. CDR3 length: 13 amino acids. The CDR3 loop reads CASSPGLAHEQFF. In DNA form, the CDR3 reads TGTGCCAGCAGCCCGGGACTAGCCCATGAGCAGTTCTTC.

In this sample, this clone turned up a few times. CDR3 region: CASSPRRDSHSSYNEQFF. The CDR3 DNA reads as TGTGCCAGCTCACCGAGACGGGATAGCCATAGCTCCTACAATGAGCAGTTCTTC. This rearrangement joins TRBV18 to TRBJ2-1, with a tentative D call TRBD2 (5 bases). The CDR3 has 18 amino acids. Germline-derived CDR1 and CDR2 are KGHSH and LQKENI. V lost 3 bases, J lost 0 bases, and 18 bases lay in between.

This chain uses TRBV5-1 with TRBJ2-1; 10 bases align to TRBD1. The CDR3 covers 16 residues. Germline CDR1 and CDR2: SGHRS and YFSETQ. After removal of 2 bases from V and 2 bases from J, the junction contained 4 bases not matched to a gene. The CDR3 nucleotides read TGCGCCAGCAGCTTAAGACAGGGGGCGGCCTACAATGAGCAGTTCTTC. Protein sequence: CASSLRQGAAYNEQFF.

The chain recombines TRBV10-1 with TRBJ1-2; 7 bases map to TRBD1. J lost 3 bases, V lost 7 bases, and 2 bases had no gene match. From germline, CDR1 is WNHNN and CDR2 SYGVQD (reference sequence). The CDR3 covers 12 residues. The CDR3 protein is CASNRGDYGYTF. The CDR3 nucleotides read TGCGCCAGCAACAGGGGTGACTATGGCTACACCTTC.

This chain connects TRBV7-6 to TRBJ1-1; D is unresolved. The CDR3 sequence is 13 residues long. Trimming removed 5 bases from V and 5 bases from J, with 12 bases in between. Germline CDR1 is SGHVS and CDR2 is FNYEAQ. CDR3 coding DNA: TGTGCCAGCAGCCGCGGCCCGGGGACTGAAGCTTTCTTT. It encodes CASSRGPGTEAFF.

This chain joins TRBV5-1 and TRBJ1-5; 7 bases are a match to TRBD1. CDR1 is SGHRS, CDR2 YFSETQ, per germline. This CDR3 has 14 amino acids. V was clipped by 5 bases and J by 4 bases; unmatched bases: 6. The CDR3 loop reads CASSQGTDNQPQHF. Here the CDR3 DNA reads TGCGCCAGCAGTCAGGGGACAGATAATCAGCCCCAGCATTTT.

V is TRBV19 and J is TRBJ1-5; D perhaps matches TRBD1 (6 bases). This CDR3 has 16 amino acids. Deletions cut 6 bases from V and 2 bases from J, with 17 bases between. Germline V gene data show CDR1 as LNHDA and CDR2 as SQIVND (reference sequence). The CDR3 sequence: CASSPEGDGGNQPQHF. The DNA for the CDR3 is TGTGCCAGTAGCCCCGAGGGGGACGGGGGCAATCAGCCCCAGCATTTT.

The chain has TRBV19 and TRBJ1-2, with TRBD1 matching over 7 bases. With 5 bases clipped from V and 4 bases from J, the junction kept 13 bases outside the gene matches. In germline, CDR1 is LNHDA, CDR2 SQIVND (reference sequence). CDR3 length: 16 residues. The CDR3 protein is CASSALSGTVSYGYTF. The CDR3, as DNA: TGTGCCAGTAGTGCCCTTTCCGGGACAGTGTCCTATGGCTACACCTTC. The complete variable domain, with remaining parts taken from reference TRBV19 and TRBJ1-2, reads DGGITQSPKYLFRKEGQNVTLSCEQNLNHDAMYWYRQDPGQGLRLIYYSQIVNDFQKGDIAEGYSVSREKKESFPLTVTSAQKNPTAFYLCASSALSGTVSYGYTFGSGTRLTVV.

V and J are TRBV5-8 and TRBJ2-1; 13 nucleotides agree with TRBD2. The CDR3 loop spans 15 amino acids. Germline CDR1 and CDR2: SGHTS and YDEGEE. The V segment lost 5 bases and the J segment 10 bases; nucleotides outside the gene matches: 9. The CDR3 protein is CASRELAGGLREQFF. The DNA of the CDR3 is TGTGCCAGCAGAGAACTAGCGGGAGGGTTAAGGGAGCAGTTCTTC.

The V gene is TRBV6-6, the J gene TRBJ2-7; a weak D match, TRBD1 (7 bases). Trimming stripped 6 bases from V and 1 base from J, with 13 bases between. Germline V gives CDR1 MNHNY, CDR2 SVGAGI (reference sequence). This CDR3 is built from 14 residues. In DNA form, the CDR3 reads TGTGCCAGCAGCCCCAGGGGGGTTTCCTACGAGCAGTACTTC. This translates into CASSPRGVSYEQYF.

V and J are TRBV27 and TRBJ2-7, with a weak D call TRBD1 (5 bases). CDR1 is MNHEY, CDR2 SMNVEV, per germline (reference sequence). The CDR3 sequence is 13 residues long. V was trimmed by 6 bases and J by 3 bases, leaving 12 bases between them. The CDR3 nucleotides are TGTGCCAGCAGCGTGTCCCAGGGCTACGAGCAGTACTTC. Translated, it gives CASSVSQGYEQYF.

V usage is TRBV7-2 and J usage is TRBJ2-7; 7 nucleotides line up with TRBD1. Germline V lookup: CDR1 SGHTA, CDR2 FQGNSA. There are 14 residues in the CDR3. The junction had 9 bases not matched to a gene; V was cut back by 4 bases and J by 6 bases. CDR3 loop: CASSSRQGGLEQYF. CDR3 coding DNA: TGTGCCAGCAGCTCCCGACAGGGTGGGCTCGAGCAGTACTTC.

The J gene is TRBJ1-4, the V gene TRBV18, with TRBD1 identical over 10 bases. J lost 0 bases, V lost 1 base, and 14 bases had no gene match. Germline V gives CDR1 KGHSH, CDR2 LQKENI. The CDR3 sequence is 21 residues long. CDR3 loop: CASSPLPRDRGVGATNEKLFF. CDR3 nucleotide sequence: TGTGCCAGCTCACCACTTCCGCGGGACAGGGGAGTGGGCGCAACTAATGAAAAACTGTTTTTT.